This T cell receptor beta chain derives from a study of long-term antiretroviral therapy in people with HIV. No fewer than two post-ART and no fewer than one pre-ART PBMC samples existed for each donor. With survey level as its setting, the immunoSEQ assay was v3.0. Profiling relied on immunoSEQ multiplex PCR, and the TCRdb table lists in-frame clones only, not all of them. The table records over 20,000 clones, about 88% of them present only once. The germline CDR1 and CDR2 sequences are KGHSH and LQKENI. The ends lost 0 bases at V and 4 bases at J; junction bases unmatched: 3. This CDR3 has 14 amino acids.

This sequence joins TRBV18 and TRBJ2-7, with TRBD1 matching over 7 bases. Material: unsorted PBMCs, obtained 0.6 years after starting antiretroviral therapy. The sequence came from a man in his 60s with HIV. The chain's CDR3 is CASSPPGQIYEQYF. As DNA, the CDR3 is TGTGCCAGCTCACCACCGGGACAGATTTACGAGCAGTACTTC.